The sequence of this T cell receptor beta chain was determined in a study of cytomegalovirus exposure and HLA in healthy donors. Overall study: From 170 million or so T cells, an earlier analysis saw approximately 120 million unique TCR beta sequences.

The primer mix had 60 Vbeta and 13 Jbeta primers. TCRdb keeps only in-frame clones here, not all; method: immunoSEQ multiplex PCR. There are about 110,000 clones in the sample; 65% to 80% occur only once, and 2.5% to 3% lies in the top ten. Study conclusions and caveats: Researchers reportedly found TCR beta sequences accurately predicted most subjects' HLA-A and HLA-B alleles. Most CMV-associated TCR beta chains were later found to appear HLA-restricted.

Of note for this clone: Its antigen is still unknown.

This CDR3 region has 16 residues. CDR1 MGHRA and CDR2 YSYEKL come from the germline V gene. V dropped 0 bases and J dropped 5 bases, with 14 bases sitting between them. The specimen was PBMCs. This TCR was recovered from a woman aged 55-70 years in good health and CMV-seropositive. The chain uses TRBV4-1 and TRBJ2-1; possible D gene TRBD2, 5 bases. CDR3 nucleotides: TGCGCCAGCAGCCAAGAGCGAGGGAGCATCGACAATGAGCAGTTCTTC. This translates into CASSQERGSIDNEQFF.